Reported below is one T cell receptor (beta chain). Its antigen is not identified. TCRdb ran MiXCR on the PCR reads and lists one entry per CDR3 protein. The repertoire has under 800,000 distinct CDR3 sequences, 25% of them found once; the top ten carry about 0.78%. The sample comes from a study of molecular identifiers for immune sequencing clone quantification. Broader study findings: In naive cells, under 1% of molecules belonged to clones above 20 RNA copies, against over 97% in effector cells. Highly expanded clones may be undercounted when identical TCR molecules share barcodes.

Trimming cost V 2 bases and J 6 bases, with 8 bases left between them. Germline CDR1 reads SGHTA; CDR2 reads FQGNSA. The CDR3 totals 13 residues. Sequences were obtained from naive CD8+ T cells from blood, with Jurkat cell RNA spiked in. The sample's subset: FACS-sorted CD8+CD4-CCR7+CD45RA+ naive T cells. This receptor was taken from a human donor in good health. Some libraries in this study had Jurkat cell RNA spiked in. V usage is TRBV7-2 and J usage is TRBJ2-1, with no clear D. For the CDR3, the DNA is TGTGCCAGCAGCTTATCGCCCTGCAATGAGCAGTTCTTC. Amino acids: CASSLSPCNEQFF.